The 30 T cell receptor beta chains reported below all come from one sample, sequenced in a study of cytomegalovirus exposure and HLA in healthy donors. PCR was performed using 60 Vbeta and 13 Jbeta primers. Sequencing was performed with immunoSEQ multiplex PCR; in TCRdb, only in-frame clones are kept and a portion is missing. The sample lists 130,000 or so clones, over 70% seen once, with around 1.3% in the top ten. Sequencing used PBMCs. These receptor sequences come from a woman between 35 and 50 years old in good health and CMV-seronegative.

This clone was detected a few times. The chain recombines TRBV28 with TRBJ1-5; TRBD1 matches at 9 bases. The CDR3 extends over 19 amino acids. Germline V gene data show CDR1 as MDHEN and CDR2 as SYDVKM. The trim removed 2 bases at V and 4 bases at J, leaving 15 bases unmatched. CDR3 protein: CASSLGDRASTLRNQPQHF. The CDR3 nucleotides are TGTGCCAGCAGTTTAGGGGACAGGGCCTCAACCCTTAGGAATCAGCCCCAGCATTTT. The complete variable domain, with remaining parts taken from reference TRBV28 and TRBJ1-5, reads DVKVTQSSRYLVKRTGEKVFLECVQDMDHENMFWYRQDPGLGLRLIYFSYDVKMKEKGDIPEGYSVSREKKERFSLILESASTNQTSMYLCASSLGDRASTLRNQPQHFGDGTRLSIL.

This rearrangement joins TRBV30 to TRBJ1-2; 11 bases are shared with TRBD1. Germline V gene lookup returns CDR1 GTSNPN and CDR2 SVGIG (reference sequence). The V gene end was trimmed by 0 bases and the J gene end by 8 bases; junction bases not matched to a gene: 8. This CDR3 has 15 amino acids. The CDR3 DNA follows: TGTGCCTGGAGTGTTGGGACAGGGGGTAGTCGGGGCTACACCTTC. Amino acids: CAWSVGTGGSRGYTF.

The rearrangement links TRBV5-1 to TRBJ1-2, with 9 nucleotides matching TRBD1. The CDR3 is 14 residues long. Losses at the gene ends were 4 bases for V and 8 bases for J; bases not matched to a gene: 9. Germline V gene sequence: CDR1 SGHRS, CDR2 YFSETQ. CDR3 residues: CASSHTGGAEGYTF. The CDR3 bases are TGCGCCAGCAGCCACACAGGGGGCGCGGAGGGCTACACCTTC. The full variable domain, its missing parts supplied by reference TRBV5-1 and TRBJ1-2, is KAGVTQTPRYLIKTRGQQVTLSCSPISGHRSVSWYQQTPGQGLQFLFEYFSETQRNKGNFPGRFSGRQFSNSRSEMNVSTLELGDSALYLCASSHTGGAEGYTFGSGTRLTVV.

Regarding this clone: Other DNA variants within this sample encode the same CDR3. The chain combines TRBV28 with TRBJ1-6; D is uncertain. Germline V gene lookup returns CDR1 MDHEN and CDR2 SYDVKM. V was clipped by 2 bases and J by 0 bases, with 8 bases between them. There are 16 residues in the CDR3. CDR3 sequence (DNA): TGTGCCAGCAGTTTAACTGGGAGCTCCTATAATTCACCCCTCCACTTT. Translated: CASSLTGSSYNSPLHF.

This chain links TRBV15 with TRBJ2-5, with 10 bases aligning to TRBD2. CDR3 length: 15 amino acids. From germline, CDR1 is LNHNV and CDR2 YYDKDF (reference sequence). V dropped 2 bases and J dropped 5; count of bases not matched to a gene: 5. CDR3 nucleotides: TGTGCCACCAGCAGACCTAGCGGGGGATGGGAGACCCAGTACTTC. This sequence encodes CATSRPSGGWETQYF.

The chain joins TRBV27 to TRBJ2-1; TRBD2 agrees at 8 bases. This CDR3 is built from 16 residues. Germline V gene lookup returns CDR1 MNHEY and CDR2 SMNVEV (reference sequence). The V and J ends lost 2 bases and 7 bases, in that order; junction bases with no gene match: 10. Here the CDR3 DNA reads TGTGCCAGCAGTTTAACTCCAGCGGGGGCTTTTAATGAGCAGTTCTTC. Amino acid sequence: CASSLTPAGAFNEQFF.

J is TRBJ2-4 and V is TRBV4-1, with TRBD2 matching 8 bases. The CDR3 is 15 residues long. V lost 0 bases to trimming and J lost 6 bases; unmatched junction nucleotides: 4. Germline CDR1 and CDR2: MGHRA and YSYEKL. Here the CDR3 reads CASSQDPSGGNIQYF. DNA for the CDR3: TGCGCCAGCAGCCAAGATCCCAGCGGGGGAAACATTCAGTACTTC.

The chain carries TRBV5-6 and TRBJ2-2; the D is unclear. There are 16 residues in the CDR3. V gave up 1 base and J gave up 6 bases, with 16 bases separating them. CDR1 is SGHDT, CDR2 YYEEEE, per germline. CDR3 sequence (DNA): TGTGCCAGCAGCTTGAATACACCATTTGGAGCCGGGGAGCTGTTTTTT. It encodes CASSLNTPFGAGELFF.

In DNA, the CDR3 is TGTGCCAGCAGCGTAGGACAGGGGCTTTTTGAAAAACTGTTTTTT. This codes for CASSVGQGLFEKLFF. This chain uses TRBV9 with TRBJ1-4; 8 bases align to TRBD1. Germline V gene sequence: CDR1 SGDLS, CDR2 YYNGEE. This CDR3 region has 15 residues. V gave up 0 bases and J gave up 7 bases; unmatched junction bases: 5.

This clone was counted a single time. A read error may produce the germline difference seen at one junction end. The CDR3 bases are TGTGCTAGCAGCTTAGGGCCTCAAGAGACCCAGTACTTC. Encoded protein: CASSLGPQETQYF. The V gene is TRBV7-7, the J gene TRBJ2-5; no firm D call. The CDR3 contains 13 residues. Germline values: CDR1 SSHAT, CDR2 FNYEAQ (reference sequence).

The J gene is TRBJ2-7, the V gene TRBV4-2, with TRBD1 matching over 7 bases. Looked up from germline, CDR1 is LGHNA and CDR2 is YNFKEQ. CDR3 size: 15 residues. V gave up 1 base and J gave up 2 bases; unmatched junction bases: 5. The CDR3 sequence is CASSQVQGEPYEQYF. CDR3 bases: TGTGCCAGCAGCCAAGTGCAGGGGGAACCCTACGAGCAGTACTTC.

The V and J genes are TRBV7-6 and TRBJ2-1; the match to TRBD2 covers 11 bases. Germline V gives CDR1 SGHVS, CDR2 FNYEAQ. This CDR3 is built from 16 residues. V lost 0 bases, J lost 10 bases, and 8 bases stayed unmatched. The CDR3 is CASSLASSGGAGEQFF. CDR3 DNA sequence: TGTGCCAGCAGCTTAGCGAGTAGCGGGGGGGCAGGGGAGCAGTTCTTC.

This chain uses TRBV6-5 with TRBJ1-4; D is possibly TRBD1 (5 bases). The CDR3 has 14 residues. Per germline, CDR1 MNHEY and CDR2 SVGAGI. Trimming took off 4 bases at V and 0 bases at J, with 6 bases between the two ends. Written as DNA, the CDR3 is TGTGCCAGCAGTTCGACAGCAACTAATGAAAAACTGTTTTTT. Its protein product is CASSSTATNEKLFF.

The rearrangement uses TRBV29-1 and TRBJ1-1; TRBD1 aligns across 9 bases. Per the germline V gene, CDR1 is SQVTM and CDR2 is ANQGSEA. J gave up 0 bases and V 7 bases, and 3 bases lay outside the gene matches. This CDR3 spans 13 amino acids. The chain's CDR3 is CSGDRVLNTEAFF. The CDR3 nucleotides are TGCAGCGGGGACAGGGTGCTGAACACTGAAGCTTTCTTT.

V and J are TRBV5-8 and TRBJ1-3; no clear D. The length of the CDR3 is 12 residues. Trimming took 4 bases from V and 4 from J, leaving 6 bases between them. Germline V gene lookup returns CDR1 SGHTS and CDR2 YDEGEE. The CDR3 nucleotides are TGTGCCAGCAGCGTGACAGGAAACACCATATATTTT. It yields the protein CASSVTGNTIYF.

This clone was recorded only once. This chain joins TRBV5-6 and TRBJ2-7, with D maybe TRBD2 (6 bases). The germline V gene encodes CDR1 SGHDT and CDR2 YYEEEE. Trimming pared 4 bases from V and 0 bases from J, leaving 11 bases between. This CDR3 is built from 14 residues. The CDR3 is CASSLGLGSYEQYF. The CDR3 DNA follows: TGTGCCAGCAGCCTGGGACTCGGCTCCTACGAGCAGTACTTC.

The table lists this clone with a few counts. The rearrangement uses TRBV15 and TRBJ1-5; tentative D call: TRBD1 (6 bases). V gave up 6 bases and J gave up 0 bases, with 15 bases separating them. The CDR3 loop spans 16 amino acids. CDR1 is LNHNV and CDR2 is YYDKDF in the germline V gene (reference sequence). The CDR3 nucleotides read TGTGCCACCAGACTTACAGGGTACGATAGCAATCAGCCCCAGCATTTT. Amino acids: CATRLTGYDSNQPQHF.

This clone has just one count. The chain employs TRBV5-6 and TRBJ1-1, with 9 bases aligning to TRBD1. With V trimmed by 5 bases and J by 1 base, 6 bases remained unmatched. Per the germline V gene, CDR1 is SGHDT and CDR2 is YYEEEE. The CDR3 sequence is 15 residues long. The CDR3 DNA reads as TGTGCCAGCAGTCCGCCGACAGGGGGGAACACTGAAGCTTTCTTT. Amino acids: CASSPPTGGNTEAFF.

In this sample, this clone turned up once. The chain uses TRBV7-2 and TRBJ2-7, with D perhaps matching TRBD1 (5 bases). The CDR3 consists of 11 residues. The germline V gene encodes CDR1 SGHTA and CDR2 FQGNSA. Trimming removed 8 bases from V and 4 bases from J, with 9 bases in between. The CDR3 protein is CASVQGYEQYF. The CDR3 region has the DNA TGTGCCAGCGTCCAGGGATACGAGCAGTACTTC.

This clone came up a few times. The genes are TRBV6-1 and TRBJ2-7; weak D call: TRBD1 (5 bases). V was shortened by 8 bases and J by 3 bases, with 17 bases between the two germline ends. CDR1 is MNHNS, CDR2 SASEGT, per germline. This CDR3 contains 14 residues. The CDR3 sequence: CASAKLGDIYEQYF. The CDR3 DNA reads as TGTGCCAGCGCTAAGTTAGGGGATATCTACGAGCAGTACTTC.

This chain connects TRBV10-2 to TRBJ2-4, with a possible D match to TRBD2 (6 bases). There are 13 residues in the CDR3. Germline lookup yields CDR1 WSHSY and CDR2 SAAADI. Trimming cost V 5 bases and J 6 bases, with 11 bases left between them. The CDR3 DNA is TGCGCCAGCAGTTTGGACTACTTAAACATTCAGTACTTC. It is translated as CASSLDYLNIQYF.

The V call is TRBV4-3, the J call TRBJ1-2; D gene uncertain. CDR3 length equals 13 residues. CDR1 is LGHNA, CDR2 YSLEER, per germline. V was cut by 0 bases and J by 5 bases, with 7 bases left in between. The DNA of the CDR3 is TGCGCCAGCAGCCAAGAGACATGGTATGGCTACACCTTC. It is translated as CASSQETWYGYTF.

The chain's CDR3 is CASSTTPGLSPLHF. The CDR3 DNA reads as TGTGCCAGCAGCACTACTCCGGGACTTTCACCCCTCCACTTT. The gene calls are TRBV7-2 and TRBJ1-6; possible D gene TRBD1, 5 bases. Germline V gene sequence: CDR1 SGHTA, CDR2 FQGNSA. There are 14 residues in the CDR3. V gave up 5 bases and J gave up 9 bases, with 14 bases separating them.

The chain recombines TRBV6-5 with TRBJ1-1, with a possible D match to TRBD1 (5 bases). The V and J ends lost 2 bases and 3 bases respectively, with 10 bases between them. This CDR3 has 14 residues. CDR1 and CDR2 from the germline V gene are MNHEY and SVGAGI. The CDR3 DNA follows: TGTGCCAGCAGTTACCAGGGTGGGTACACTGAAGCTTTCTTT. Its protein is CASSYQGGYTEAFF.

V usage is TRBV6-1 and J usage is TRBJ1-4, with 10 nucleotides matching TRBD1. Germline values: CDR1 MNHNS, CDR2 SASEGT. With V trimmed by 6 bases and J by 6 bases, 1 base remained unmatched. This CDR3 is built from 13 residues. The CDR3, as DNA: TGTGCCAGCAGAGGGACAGGGGATGAAAAACTGTTTTTT. This encodes CASRGTGDEKLFF.

The chain employs TRBV4-2 and TRBJ1-1, with 8 bases aligning to TRBD1. The CDR3 consists of 16 residues. Germline CDR1 reads LGHNA; CDR2 reads YNFKEQ. The trim removed 2 bases at V and 1 base at J, leaving 6 bases unmatched. The CDR3 DNA is TGTGCCAGCAGCCAAAACAGGGGGTTAAGGAACACTGAAGCTTTCTTT. Protein sequence: CASSQNRGLRNTEAFF.

The J gene is TRBJ2-5, the V gene TRBV7-6; 8 bases match TRBD1. The length of the CDR3 is 16 residues. Germline CDR1 is SGHVS and CDR2 is FNYEAQ. Trimming took 5 bases from V and 1 from J; bases not matched to a gene: 9. CDR3 DNA: TGTGCCAGCAGCCCCGGACAGGGTAGAGGCCAAGAGACCCAGTACTTC. It specifies CASSPGQGRGQETQYF. The entire variable domain, with the rest obtained from reference TRBV7-6 and TRBJ2-5, is as follows: GAGVSQSPRYKVTKRGQDVALRCDPISGHVSLYWYRQALGQGPEFLTYFNYEAQQDKSGLPNDRFSAERPEGSISTLTIQRTEQRDSAMYRCASSPGQGRGQETQYFGPGTRLLVL.

The rearrangement uses TRBV15 and TRBJ2-7; 7 bases align to TRBD1. Germline CDR1 is LNHNV and CDR2 is YYDKDF (reference sequence). The V and J ends lost 3 bases and 7 bases, in that order; junction bases with no gene match: 12. This CDR3 has 15 amino acids. CDR3 amino acids: CATSSPRQGSGEQYF. The CDR3 nucleotides are TGTGCCACCAGCAGCCCTCGACAGGGTTCGGGGGAGCAGTACTTC.

This clone was counted a single time. The chain joins TRBV7-9 to TRBJ1-6; 8 bases match TRBD1. The junction had 8 bases not matched to a gene; V was cut back by 5 bases and J by 2 bases. Germline values: CDR1 SEHNR, CDR2 FQNEAQ (reference sequence). CDR3 length: 17 amino acids. CDR3 amino acids: CASSPGQGSTYNSPLHF. The CDR3 DNA sequence: TGTGCCAGCAGCCCCGGACAGGGCAGTACCTATAATTCACCCCTCCACTTT.

The chain recombines TRBV27 with TRBJ1-1; a possible D gene is TRBD1 (5 bases). Germline-derived CDR1 and CDR2 are MNHEY and SMNVEV (reference sequence). Trimming took 1 base from V and 6 from J, leaving 15 bases between them. The CDR3 sequence is 15 residues long. CDR3 bases: TGTGCCAGCAGTTTATACGGACAACCAGCGCCTGAAGCTTTCTTT. Its translation is CASSLYGQPAPEAFF.